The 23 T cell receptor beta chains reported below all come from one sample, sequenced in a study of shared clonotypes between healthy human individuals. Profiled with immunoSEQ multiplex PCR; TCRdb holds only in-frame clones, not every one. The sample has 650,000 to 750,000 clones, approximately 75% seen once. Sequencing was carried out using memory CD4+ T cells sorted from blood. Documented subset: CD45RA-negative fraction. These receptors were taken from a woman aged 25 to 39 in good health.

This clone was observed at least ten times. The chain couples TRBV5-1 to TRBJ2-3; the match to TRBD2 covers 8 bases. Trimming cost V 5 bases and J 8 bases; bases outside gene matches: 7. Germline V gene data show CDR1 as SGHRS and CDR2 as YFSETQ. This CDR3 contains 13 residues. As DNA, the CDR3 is TGCGCCAGCAGTTCCCCGGCGGGAGGTACGCAGTATTTT. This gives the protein CASSSPAGGTQYF.

The CDR3 DNA is TGTGCCAGCAGCCAAGTCATTGGCACTAGCGGTAACAATGAGCAGTTCTTC. It yields the protein CASSQVIGTSGNNEQFF. The V gene is TRBV4-2, the J gene TRBJ2-1; TRBD2 matches 8 bases. This CDR3 has 17 amino acids. The V gene's germline CDR1 is LGHNA and CDR2 YNFKEQ. Trimming cost V 1 base and J 5 bases; bases outside gene matches: 10.

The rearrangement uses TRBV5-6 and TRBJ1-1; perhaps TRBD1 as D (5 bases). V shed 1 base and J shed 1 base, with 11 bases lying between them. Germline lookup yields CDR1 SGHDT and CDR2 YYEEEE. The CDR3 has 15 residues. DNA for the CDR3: TGTGCCAGCAGCTTGCGGTACAGGCAGAACACTGAAGCTTTCTTT. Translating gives CASSLRYRQNTEAFF.

The DNA for the CDR3 is TGTGCCAGTAGCCTAGCCGCTACAAACATTCAGTACTTC. Its translation: CASSLAATNIQYF. The V gene is TRBV19, the J gene TRBJ2-4, with D possibly being TRBD2 (5 bases). Trimming removed 6 bases from V and 6 bases from J, with 12 bases in between. The CDR3 is made up of 13 amino acids. Germline values: CDR1 LNHDA, CDR2 SQIVND (reference sequence).

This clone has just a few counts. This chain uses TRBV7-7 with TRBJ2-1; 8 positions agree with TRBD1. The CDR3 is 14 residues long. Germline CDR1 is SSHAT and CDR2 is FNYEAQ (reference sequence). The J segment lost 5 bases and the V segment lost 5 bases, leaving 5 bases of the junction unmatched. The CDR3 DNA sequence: TGTGCCAGCAGCCCGGACAGGGTAAACAATGAGCAGTTCTTC. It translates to CASSPDRVNNEQFF.

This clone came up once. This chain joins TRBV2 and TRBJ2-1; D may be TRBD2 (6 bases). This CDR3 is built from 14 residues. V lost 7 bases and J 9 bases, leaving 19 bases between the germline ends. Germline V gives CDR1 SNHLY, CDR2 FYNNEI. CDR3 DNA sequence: TGTGCCAGCATGTTTTCGCGGGAAGATTTTGAGCAGTTCTTC. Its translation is CASMFSREDFEQFF.

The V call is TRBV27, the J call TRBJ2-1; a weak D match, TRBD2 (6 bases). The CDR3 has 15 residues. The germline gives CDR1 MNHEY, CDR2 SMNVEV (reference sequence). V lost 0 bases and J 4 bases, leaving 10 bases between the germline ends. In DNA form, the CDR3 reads TGTGCCAGCAGTTTATCGGCTAGCGAGTACAATGAGCAGTTCTTC. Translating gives CASSLSASEYNEQFF.

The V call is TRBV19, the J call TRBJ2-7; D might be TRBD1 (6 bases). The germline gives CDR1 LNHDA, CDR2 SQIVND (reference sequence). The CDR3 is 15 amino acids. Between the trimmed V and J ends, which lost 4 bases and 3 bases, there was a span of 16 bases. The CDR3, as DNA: TGTGCCAGTAGTACACAGGGCGGTATGGGCTACGAGCAGTACTTC. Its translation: CASSTQGGMGYEQYF. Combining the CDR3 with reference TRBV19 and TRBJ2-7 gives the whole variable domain DGGITQSPKYLFRKEGQNVTLSCEQNLNHDAMYWYRQDPGQGLRLIYYSQIVNDFQKGDIAEGYSVSREKKESFPLTVTSAQKNPTAFYLCASSTQGGMGYEQYFGPGTRLTVT.

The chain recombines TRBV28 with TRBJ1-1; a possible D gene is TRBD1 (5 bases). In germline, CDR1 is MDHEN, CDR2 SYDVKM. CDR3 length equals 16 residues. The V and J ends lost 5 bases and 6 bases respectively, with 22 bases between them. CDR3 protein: CASSAETGGPGAEAFF. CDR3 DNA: TGTGCCAGCAGTGCCGAGACCGGGGGTCCCGGCGCTGAAGCTTTCTTT.

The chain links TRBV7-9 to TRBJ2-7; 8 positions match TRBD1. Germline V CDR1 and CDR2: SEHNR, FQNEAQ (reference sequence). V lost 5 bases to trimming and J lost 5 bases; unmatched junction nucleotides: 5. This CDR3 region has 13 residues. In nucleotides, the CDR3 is TGTGCCAGCAGCCAGGGGGCGTCGGACGAGCAGTACTTC. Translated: CASSQGASDEQYF.

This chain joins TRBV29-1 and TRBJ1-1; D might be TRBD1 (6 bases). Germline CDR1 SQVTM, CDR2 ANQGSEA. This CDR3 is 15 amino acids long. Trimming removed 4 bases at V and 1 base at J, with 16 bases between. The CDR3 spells CSVGGNREGNTEAFF. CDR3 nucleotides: TGCAGCGTTGGGGGCAACAGGGAAGGGAACACTGAAGCTTTCTTT.

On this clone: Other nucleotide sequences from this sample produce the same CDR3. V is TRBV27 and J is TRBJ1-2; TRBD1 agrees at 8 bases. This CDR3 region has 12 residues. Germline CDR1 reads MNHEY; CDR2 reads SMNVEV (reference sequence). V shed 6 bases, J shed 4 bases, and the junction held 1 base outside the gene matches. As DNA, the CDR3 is TGTGCCAGCAGGGGGACAGGCTATGGCTACACCTTC. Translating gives CASRGTGYGYTF.

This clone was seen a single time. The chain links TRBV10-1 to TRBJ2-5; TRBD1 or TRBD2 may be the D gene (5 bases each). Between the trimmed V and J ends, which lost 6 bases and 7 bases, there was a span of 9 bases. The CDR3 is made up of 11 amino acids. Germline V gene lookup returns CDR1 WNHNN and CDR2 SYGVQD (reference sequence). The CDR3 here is CASSRGATQYF. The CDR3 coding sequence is TGCGCCAGCAGCAGAGGGGCGACCCAGTACTTC.

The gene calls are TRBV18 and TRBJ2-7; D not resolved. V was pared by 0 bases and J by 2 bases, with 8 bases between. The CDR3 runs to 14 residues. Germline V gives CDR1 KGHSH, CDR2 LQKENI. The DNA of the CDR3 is TGTGCCAGCTCACCACCGACCGTTACCTACGAGCAGTACTTC. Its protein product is CASSPPTVTYEQYF.

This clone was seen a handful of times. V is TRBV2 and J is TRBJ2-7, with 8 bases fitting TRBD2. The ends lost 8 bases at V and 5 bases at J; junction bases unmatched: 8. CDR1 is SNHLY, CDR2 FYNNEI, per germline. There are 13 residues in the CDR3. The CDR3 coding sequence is TGTGCCAGCGCACCCGGGGGGGACAACGAGCAGTACTTC. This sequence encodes CASAPGGDNEQYF.

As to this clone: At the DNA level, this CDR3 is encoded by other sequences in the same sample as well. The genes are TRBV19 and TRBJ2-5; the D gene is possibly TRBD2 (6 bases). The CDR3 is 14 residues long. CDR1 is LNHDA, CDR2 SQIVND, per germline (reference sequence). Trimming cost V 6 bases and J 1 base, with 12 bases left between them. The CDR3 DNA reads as TGTGCCAGTAGCGGGACTGGGGGCCAAGAGACCCAGTACTTC. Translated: CASSGTGGQETQYF.

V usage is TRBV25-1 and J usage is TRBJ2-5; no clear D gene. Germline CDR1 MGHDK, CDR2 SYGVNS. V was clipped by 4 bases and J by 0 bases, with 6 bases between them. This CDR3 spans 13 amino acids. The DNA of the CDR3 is TGTGCCAGCAGTGCGCCGAACCAAGAGACCCAGTACTTC. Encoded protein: CASSAPNQETQYF.

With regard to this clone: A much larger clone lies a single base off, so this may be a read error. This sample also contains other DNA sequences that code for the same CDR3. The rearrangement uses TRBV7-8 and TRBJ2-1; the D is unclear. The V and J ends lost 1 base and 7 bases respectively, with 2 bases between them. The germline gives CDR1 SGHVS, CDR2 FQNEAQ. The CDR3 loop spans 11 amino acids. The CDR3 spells CASSLVNEQFF. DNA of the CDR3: TGTGCCAGCAGCTTAGTAAATGAGCAGTTCTTC.

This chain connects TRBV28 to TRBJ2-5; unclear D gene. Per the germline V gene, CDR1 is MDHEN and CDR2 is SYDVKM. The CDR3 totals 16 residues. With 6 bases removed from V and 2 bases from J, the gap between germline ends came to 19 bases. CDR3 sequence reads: CASSPRLGYRQETQYF. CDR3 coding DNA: TGTGCCAGCAGCCCCCGTCTGGGGTATCGGCAAGAGACCCAGTACTTC.

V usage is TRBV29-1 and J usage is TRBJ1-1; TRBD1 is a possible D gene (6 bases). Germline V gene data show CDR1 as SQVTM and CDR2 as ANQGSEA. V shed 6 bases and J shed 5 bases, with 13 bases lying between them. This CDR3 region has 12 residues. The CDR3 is CSVSTGSTEAFF. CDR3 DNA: TGCAGCGTAAGTACAGGGTCGACTGAAGCTTTCTTT.

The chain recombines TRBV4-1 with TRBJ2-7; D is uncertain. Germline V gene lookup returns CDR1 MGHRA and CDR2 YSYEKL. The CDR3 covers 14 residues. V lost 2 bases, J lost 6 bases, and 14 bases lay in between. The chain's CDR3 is CASSQWVTLSEQYF. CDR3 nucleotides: TGCGCCAGCAGCCAATGGGTGACCCTCAGCGAGCAGTACTTC.

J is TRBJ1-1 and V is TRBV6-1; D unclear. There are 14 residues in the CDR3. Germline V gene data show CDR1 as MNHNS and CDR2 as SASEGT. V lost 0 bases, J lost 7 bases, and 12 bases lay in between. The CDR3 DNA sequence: TGTGCCAGCAGTGAAGCGGGCGGGGTGTTTGAAGCTTTCTTT. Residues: CASSEAGGVFEAFF.

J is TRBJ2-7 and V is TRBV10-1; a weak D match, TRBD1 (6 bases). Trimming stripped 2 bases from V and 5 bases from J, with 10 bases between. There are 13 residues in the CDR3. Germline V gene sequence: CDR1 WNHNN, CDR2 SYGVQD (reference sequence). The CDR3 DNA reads TGCGCCAGCAGTGAGGGGGGCCGCGACGAGCAGTACTTC. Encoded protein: CASSEGGRDEQYF.